The T cell receptor (beta chain) under discussion was sequenced for a study of Ad26.COV2.S vaccination and SARS-CoV-2 variants. Study details: Ad26.COV2.S arm of COV1001 included the donor.

Repertoires were generated with immunoSEQ multiplex PCR, while TCRdb's copy carries only in-frame clones and drops some. The table shows about half a million clones, with roughly nine tenths occurring only once. V lost 0 bases, J lost 7 bases, and 6 bases lay in between. Germline V gives CDR1 MDHEN, CDR2 SYDVKM. The CDR3 covers 12 residues. Regarding treatment: around 19 received Ad26.COV2.S at low or high dose, single or two shots; 5 received placebo; per-sample allocation not given. Day 63 after the first vaccine or placebo injection was the time point for sampling. The V gene is TRBV28, the J gene TRBJ1-2; D possibly corresponds to TRBD1 (5 bases). The sequenced sample was peripheral blood, obtained in a trial of Ad26.COV2.S vaccine versus placebo. This TCR was sampled from a person aged 18-65 years who received the Ad26.COV2.S COVID-19 vaccine or a placebo. The CDR3 nucleotides are TGTGCCAGCAGTTTATGGAGGGGTGGCTACACCTTC. Translated, it gives CASSLWRGGYTF.